This is a list of T cell receptor beta chains from one sample in a study of CD8 T cells in ankylosing spondylitis. TCRdb re-called the 5' RACE reads through MiXCR, storing one row per CDR3 protein. Found here are about 130,000 distinct CDR3 sequences, approximately 9.9% of them singletons; the top ten hold approximately 3.6%. Sequenced: blood, either unsorted or a sorted T cell fraction (not recorded which). Receptors originate from a male donor with ankylosing spondylitis or in good health (not recorded which). Each CDR3 is given with its conserved first and last residue. Each record gives: D gene, V gene, clone size, J gene, CDR3 length, CDR3 protein, CDR3 DNA. A D gene is named only where the DNA matches it firmly. A row's size may be missing; if present it is once, few, many or a size class.

>NA|TRBV29-1|many|TRBJ2-3|14
CSVAASTSTDTQYF
TGCAGCGTTGCGGCTAGCACTAGCACAGATACGCAGTATTTT
>TRBD2|TRBV7-9|NA|TRBJ2-2|17
CASGTGLAGLNTGELFF
TGTGCCAGCGGGACGGGGCTAGCGGGGTTAAACACCGGGGAGCTGTTTTTT
>NA|TRBV4-1|many|TRBJ2-5|14
CASSQGSGAETQYF
TGCGCCAGCAGCCAAGGGTCAGGGGCAGAGACCCAGTACTTC
>NA|TRBV21-1|many|TRBJ2-3|16
CASSTGQGNITDTQYF
TGTGCCAGCAGCACCGGACAGGGAAACATCACAGATACGCAGTATTTT
>NA|TRBV12-3/TRBV12-4|many|TRBJ2-3|12
CASSFKIDTQYF
TGTGCCAGCAGTTTTAAGATAGATACGCAGTATTTT
>NA|TRBV12-3/TRBV12-4|many|TRBJ2-1|15
CASRLGLSRYNEQFF
TGTGCCAGCAGACTCGGACTTAGCCGGTACAATGAGCAGTTCTTC
>TRBD1|TRBV5-1|once|TRBJ2-7|18
CASSSMVMGQGPSREQYF
TGCGCCAGCAGCTCCATGGTGATGGGACAGGGGCCCTCCCGGGAGCAGTACTTC
>NA|TRBV20-1|many|TRBJ1-6|17
CSARDRGRVFRNSPLHF
TGCAGTGCTAGAGATCGGGGGCGGGTATTTCGTAATTCACCCCTCCACTTT
>TRBD2|TRBV20-1|NA|TRBJ2-7|17
CSARGQAGGLGRYEQYF
TGCAGTGCCAGAGGCCAAGCGGGAGGCTTGGGGCGGTACGAGCAGTACTTC
>NA|TRBV5-1|few|TRBJ2-1|18
CASSLAPGRNDLNNEQFF
TGCGCCAGCAGCTTGGCCCCGGGGAGAAATGACCTAAACAATGAGCAGTTCTTC
>NA|TRBV5-1|many|TRBJ1-2|14
CASSLAVTGYGYTF
TGCGCCAGCAGCTTAGCCGTGACAGGTTATGGCTACACCTTC
>TRBD2|TRBV10-3|many|TRBJ2-5|15
CAISELAGGQETQYF
TGTGCCATCAGTGAACTAGCGGGAGGTCAAGAGACCCAGTACTTC
>TRBD2|TRBV7-2|few|TRBJ2-7|15
CASSSGPREVYEQYF
TGTGCCAGCAGCTCCGGGCCGCGGGAGGTATACGAGCAGTACTTC
>TRBD2|TRBV12-3/TRBV12-4|many|TRBJ2-2|14
CASSITRGAGELFF
TGTGCCAGCAGCATTACACGGGGGGCCGGGGAGCTGTTTTTT
>TRBD1|TRBV5-1|many|TRBJ2-3|14
CASSIRGIADTQYF
TGCGCCAGCAGCATCAGGGGGATCGCAGATACGCAGTATTTT